What follows are 31 T cell receptor beta chains derived from one specimen sequenced in a study of human T cells and chemical hapten exposure. Each CDR3 protein gets one entry after TCRdb re-called the RACE reads with MiXCR. Among about 120,000 distinct CDR3 sequences listed, approximately 15% were seen once. Time point specified: pre-sensitization, week 0. Treatment indicated: therapeutic diphenylcyclopropenone sensitization with weekly scalp DPC. Sequencing used whole blood, obtained in connection with sensitization to the hapten diphenylcyclopropenone (DPC). The receptors derive from a woman between 18 and 30 years old with alopecia areata. Some clones in this sample may be carry-over from other donors' samples.

This clonotype was found many times. The chain couples TRBV29-1 to TRBJ2-1; perhaps TRBD2 as D (6 bases). Germline assignment: CDR1 SQVTM and CDR2 ANQGSEA. The V and J ends lost 3 bases and 9 bases respectively, with 12 bases between them. The CDR3 runs 12 residues. The CDR3 is CSVEASVIEQFF. CDR3 DNA sequence: TGCAGCGTTGAGGCTAGCGTCATTGAGCAGTTCTTC.

This chain uses TRBV28 with TRBJ2-3; the D is unclear. This CDR3 region has 13 residues. Germline CDR1 is MDHEN and CDR2 is SYDVKM. The V end lost 5 bases, the J end lost 2 bases, and 8 bases lay between the germline ends. CDR3 sequence (DNA): TGTGCCAGCAGTCACTATAACACAGATACGCAGTATTTT. It translates to CASSHYNTDTQYF.

Points on this clonotype: A read error may account for a junction end that differs from germline. This chain uses TRBV6-6 with TRBJ2-1; 14 positions agree with TRBD2. Germline CDR1 and CDR2: MNHNY and SVGAGI (reference sequence). This CDR3 comprises 20 residues. CDR3 in amino acids: CVSRPRTGTSGGKLYNEQFF. The CDR3 bases are TGTGTCAGCAGGCCTCGCACCGGGACTAGCGGGGGAAAACTCTACAATGAGCAGTTCTTC.

This clonotype was counted only a few times. This chain joins TRBV4-3 and TRBJ1-2, with TRBD1 matching over 8 bases. Per the germline V gene, CDR1 is LGHNA and CDR2 is YSLEER. This CDR3 is 17 amino acids long. The J segment lost 3 bases and the V segment lost 0 bases, leaving 9 bases of the junction unmatched. CDR3 loop: CASSQDAGQGGHYGYTF. In nucleotides, the CDR3 is TGCGCCAGCAGCCAAGATGCAGGACAGGGAGGACACTATGGCTACACCTTC.

The CDR3 spells CASGPGLLNTEAFF. The CDR3 nucleotides are TGTGCTAGTGGTCCGGGACTTTTGAACACTGAAGCTTTCTTT. This chain uses TRBV12-5 with TRBJ1-1; D is perhaps TRBD1 (5 bases). CDR3 length equals 14 residues. The V and J ends lost 5 bases and 0 bases respectively, with 10 bases between them. Germline-derived CDR1 and CDR2 are LGHNT and FRNRAP.

The CDR3 here is CASSVQDGYNYGYTF. As DNA, the CDR3 is TGTGCCAGCAGCGTACAGGACGGGTATAACTATGGCTACACCTTC. The chain uses TRBV7-2 and TRBJ1-2; the D gene is possibly TRBD1 (5 bases). Germline CDR1 is SGHTA and CDR2 is FQGNSA. The CDR3 extends over 15 amino acids. Trimming stripped 5 bases from V and 1 base from J, with 14 bases between.

The chain uses TRBV6-5 and TRBJ1-3; TRBD1 might be the D (6 bases). Per germline, CDR1 MNHEY and CDR2 SVGAGI. This CDR3 comprises 17 residues. V lost 0 bases and J lost 0, with 12 bases in between. CDR3: CASSYSSLGASGNTIYF. CDR3 in DNA: TGTGCCAGCAGTTACTCCTCCCTGGGGGCCTCTGGAAACACCATATATTTT.

This clonotype was counted only a few times. The V and J genes are TRBV9 and TRBJ2-2; D is ambiguous. V lost 0 bases and J lost 6, with 9 bases in between. Germline CDR1 SGDLS, CDR2 YYNGEE. There are 14 residues in the CDR3. The CDR3, as DNA: TGTGCCAGCAGCGTAGTTCTCTGGGCCGGGGAGCTGTTTTTT. Its translation: CASSVVLWAGELFF.

This clonotype was detected ten times or more. The V and J genes are TRBV11-1 and TRBJ1-1; 8 bases line up with TRBD1. Germline V gene data show CDR1 as SGHAT and CDR2 as FQDESV (reference sequence). The CDR3 is 16 residues long. V was clipped by 0 bases and J by 5 bases; unmatched bases: 8. CDR3 sequence: CASSLAGRGRRTEAFF. In DNA form, the CDR3 reads TGTGCCAGCAGCTTAGCCGGCAGGGGGCGAAGAACTGAAGCTTTCTTT.

This clonotype was detected ten times or more. This chain connects TRBV9 to TRBJ1-2; D remains unclear. The ends were cut back, 4 bases at V and 4 bases at J, with 17 bases in the middle. Germline lookup yields CDR1 SGDLS and CDR2 YYNGEE. The CDR3 runs 15 residues. The CDR3: CASSPMTSEGYGYTF. The CDR3, as DNA: TGTGCCAGCAGCCCTATGACTTCTGAGGGCTATGGCTACACCTTC.

This clonotype appeared a few times. V is TRBV7-9 and J is TRBJ1-1, with D tentatively TRBD1 (5 bases). V gave up 7 bases and J gave up 4 bases, with 16 bases separating them. Germline V gene lookup returns CDR1 SEHNR and CDR2 FQNEAQ (reference sequence). This CDR3 region has 14 residues. The DNA of the CDR3 is TGTGCCAGCATTAGGGCAGGGTCGGGCACTGAAGCTTTCTTT. It yields the protein CASIRAGSGTEAFF.

The chain uses TRBV6-2 or TRBV6-3 and TRBJ1-5; D unclear. V was trimmed by 5 bases and J by 2 bases, leaving 16 bases between them. The CDR3 contains 16 residues. Germline V CDR1 and CDR2: MNHEY, SVGEGT. CDR3 in amino acids: CASSDRARGGNQPQHF. CDR3 bases: TGTGCCAGCAGTGACCGGGCTCGTGGGGGCAATCAGCCCCAGCATTTT.

This clonotype was recorded many times. The CDR3 DNA sequence: TGTGCCAGCTCGCTTGGGACAGGGGCGTCATGGACTAATGAAAAACTGTTTTTT. As protein: CASSLGTGASWTNEKLFF. The chain joins TRBV18 to TRBJ1-4, with 10 bases identical to TRBD1. CDR3 length equals 18 residues. The germline gives CDR1 KGHSH, CDR2 LQKENI. V lost 6 bases and J lost 2; bases outside the gene matches: 12.

This sequence joins TRBV7-2 and TRBJ2-7; tentative D call: TRBD2 (7 bases). There are 16 residues in the CDR3. The germline V gene encodes CDR1 SGHTA and CDR2 FQGNSA. Trimming cost V 1 base and J 6 bases, with 19 bases left between them. CDR3 residues: CASSLEVGAGGAEQYF. The CDR3 coding sequence is TGTGCCAGCAGCTTAGAGGTCGGAGCTGGGGGGGCCGAGCAGTACTTC.

CDR3 loop: CASSPAEGMTDTQYF. In nucleotides, the CDR3 is TGTGCCAGCTCACCAGCGGAGGGTATGACAGATACGCAGTATTTT. This rearrangement joins TRBV18 to TRBJ2-3, with a tentative D call TRBD2 (6 bases). The germline V gene encodes CDR1 KGHSH and CDR2 LQKENI. The CDR3 length is 15 residues. V lost 2 bases and J 3 bases, leaving 12 bases between the germline ends.

The V and J genes are TRBV4-3 and TRBJ2-4, with a weak D call TRBD2 (6 bases). V lost 0 bases, J lost 7 bases, and 16 bases lay in between. Germline loops: CDR1 LGHNA, CDR2 YSLEER. This CDR3 region has 16 residues. In nucleotides, the CDR3 is TGCGCCAGCAGCCAAGATGAGACGGACCGGGGGAACATTCAGTACTTC. It is translated as CASSQDETDRGNIQYF.

This clonotype was counted ten times or more. This chain links TRBV9 with TRBJ1-5; 7 bases are a match to TRBD1. Per germline, CDR1 SGDLS and CDR2 YYNGEE. This CDR3 is 15 amino acids long. Trimming took 4 bases from V and 4 from J; bases not matched to a gene: 8. This chain's CDR3 is CASSPEQGLNQPQHF. The DNA of the CDR3 is TGTGCCAGCAGCCCGGAACAGGGGCTTAATCAGCCCCAGCATTTT.

This clonotype has only a few counts. V usage is TRBV4-3 and J usage is TRBJ2-1, with TRBD2 matching 12 bases. CDR3 length: 13 residues. CDR1 and CDR2 from the germline V gene are LGHNA and YSLEER. The V gene end was trimmed by 6 bases and the J gene end by 8 bases; junction bases not matched to a gene: 2. CDR3 protein: CASRLAGGHEQFF. CDR3 in DNA: TGCGCCAGCAGGCTAGCGGGGGGGCATGAGCAGTTCTTC.

Only a few counts were recorded for this clonotype. The gene calls are TRBV7-9 and TRBJ2-5; maybe TRBD2 (6 bases). In germline, CDR1 is SEHNR, CDR2 FQNEAQ (reference sequence). The CDR3 has 16 amino acids. V was pared by 5 bases and J by 3 bases, with 19 bases between. The CDR3 is CASSPRAGREEETQYF. CDR3 DNA sequence: TGTGCCAGCAGCCCCCGGGCGGGGCGCGAGGAAGAGACCCAGTACTTC.

This chain connects TRBV19 to TRBJ1-1; 10 positions agree with TRBD1. The germline CDR1 and CDR2 sequences are LNHDA and SQIVND (reference sequence). The CDR3 is made up of 15 amino acids. The trim removed 4 bases at V and 4 bases at J, leaving 6 bases unmatched. The DNA of the CDR3 is TGTGCCAGTAGTAGGACAGGGGGATCGAGCACTGAAGCTTTCTTT. Protein: CASSRTGGSSTEAFF.

This clonotype came up many times. This rearrangement joins TRBV25-1 to TRBJ2-7, with unresolved D. V dropped 2 bases and J dropped 9 bases, with 20 bases sitting between them. The CDR3 runs to 15 residues. Germline values: CDR1 MGHDK, CDR2 SYGVNS. The CDR3: CASSEPTGSSRVQYF. The CDR3 DNA follows: TGTGCCAGCAGTGAACCGACCGGTTCCTCCCGGGTGCAGTACTTC.

The chain couples TRBV5-4 to TRBJ1-2; D remains ambiguous. This CDR3 is 12 amino acids long. V was trimmed by 3 bases and J by 8 bases, leaving 11 bases between them. Germline values: CDR1 SGHNT, CDR2 YYREEE (reference sequence). The CDR3 region has the DNA TGTGCCAGCAGCTCCCGGACGGAAGGCTACACCTTC. Its translation: CASSSRTEGYTF. Combining the CDR3 with reference TRBV5-4 and TRBJ1-2 gives the whole variable domain ETGVTQSPTHLIKTRGQQVTLRCSSQSGHNTVSWYQQALGQGPQFIFQYYREEENGRGNFPPRFSGLQFPNYSSELNVNALELDDSALYLCASSSRTEGYTFGSGTRLTVV.

V is TRBV19 and J is TRBJ2-2, with 8 bases fitting TRBD2. The germline CDR1 and CDR2 sequences are LNHDA and SQIVND (reference sequence). With V trimmed by 6 bases and J by 6 bases, 6 bases remained unmatched. The CDR3 contains 14 residues. The CDR3 DNA reads as TGTGCCAGTAGGTTGACTAGCGTTTCCGGGGAGCTGTTTTTT. It specifies CASRLTSVSGELFF.

V usage is TRBV18 and J usage is TRBJ2-3, with D perhaps matching TRBD2 (6 bases). Germline V lookup: CDR1 KGHSH, CDR2 LQKENI. The CDR3 is made up of 17 amino acids. V was pared by 4 bases and J by 3 bases, with 20 bases between. The CDR3 here is CASSRGTMPGSTDTQYF. The CDR3, as DNA: TGTGCCAGCTCACGCGGGACGATGCCAGGTAGTACAGATACGCAGTATTTT.

The chain employs TRBV28 and TRBJ2-7; a weak D match, TRBD1 (6 bases). Germline values: CDR1 MDHEN, CDR2 SYDVKM. V lost 2 bases to trimming and J lost 4 bases, with 12 bases between them. The length of the CDR3 is 14 residues. The CDR3 DNA reads TGTGCCAGCAGTTTAGGGGGCCCTCTTTACGAGCAGTACTTC. Its protein is CASSLGGPLYEQYF.

A few counts support this clonotype. V usage is TRBV20-1 and J usage is TRBJ2-5; weak D call: TRBD2 (5 bases). Trimming left V 8 bases short and J 4 bases short, with 26 bases between. From germline, CDR1 is DFQATT and CDR2 SNEGSKA (reference sequence). This CDR3 has 16 amino acids. The CDR3 loop is CSSGNASFSLLETQYF. DNA for the CDR3: TGCAGTTCCGGGAACGCCAGTTTCTCACTACTAGAGACCCAGTACTTC.

This chain connects TRBV20-1 to TRBJ2-7, with D possibly being TRBD1 (6 bases). The CDR3 sequence is 11 residues long. The V end was cut by 6 bases, the J end by 5 bases, with 11 bases between. Germline values: CDR1 DFQATT, CDR2 SNEGSKA (reference sequence). DNA for the CDR3: TGCAGTGCCGCCAGGGGAGACGAGCAGTACTTC. Translating gives CSAARGDEQYF.

This sequence joins TRBV6-5 and TRBJ1-4; D possibly corresponds to TRBD1 (6 bases). Germline V gene data show CDR1 as MNHEY and CDR2 as SVGAGI. V lost 6 bases to trimming and J lost 2 bases, with 7 bases between them. The CDR3 covers 13 residues. CDR3 nucleotides: TGTGCCAGCAGGGGGGCCACTAATGAAAAACTGTTTTTT. As protein: CASRGATNEKLFF.

Only a few counts were recorded for this clonotype. The rearrangement uses TRBV28 and TRBJ2-1; no definite D call. The CDR3 totals 14 residues. Germline V lookup: CDR1 MDHEN, CDR2 SYDVKM. V was trimmed by 10 bases and J by 8 bases, leaving 21 bases between them. CDR3 nucleotides: TGTGCCACCACACGACTTCCGCTTCGGGATGAGCAGTTCTTC. It codes for CATTRLPLRDEQFF.

The genes are TRBV12-3 or TRBV12-4 and TRBJ1-5, with D possibly being TRBD1 (5 bases). V gave up 6 bases and J gave up 11 bases, with 23 bases separating them. This CDR3 is 15 amino acids long. As DNA, the CDR3 is TGTGCCAGCAGCCCCGGGACGGGACTTTTGGTAGCCCAGCATTTT. This codes for CASSPGTGLLVAQHF.

This chain uses TRBV9 with TRBJ2-2; D gene uncertain. Germline V gene data show CDR1 as SGDLS and CDR2 as YYNGEE. The CDR3 extends over 17 amino acids. The V end was cut by 0 bases, the J end by 4 bases, with 16 bases between. CDR3 amino acids: CASSVESWASGTGELFF. The CDR3 DNA follows: TGTGCCAGCAGCGTAGAGTCGTGGGCGTCGGGCACCGGGGAGCTGTTTTTT.